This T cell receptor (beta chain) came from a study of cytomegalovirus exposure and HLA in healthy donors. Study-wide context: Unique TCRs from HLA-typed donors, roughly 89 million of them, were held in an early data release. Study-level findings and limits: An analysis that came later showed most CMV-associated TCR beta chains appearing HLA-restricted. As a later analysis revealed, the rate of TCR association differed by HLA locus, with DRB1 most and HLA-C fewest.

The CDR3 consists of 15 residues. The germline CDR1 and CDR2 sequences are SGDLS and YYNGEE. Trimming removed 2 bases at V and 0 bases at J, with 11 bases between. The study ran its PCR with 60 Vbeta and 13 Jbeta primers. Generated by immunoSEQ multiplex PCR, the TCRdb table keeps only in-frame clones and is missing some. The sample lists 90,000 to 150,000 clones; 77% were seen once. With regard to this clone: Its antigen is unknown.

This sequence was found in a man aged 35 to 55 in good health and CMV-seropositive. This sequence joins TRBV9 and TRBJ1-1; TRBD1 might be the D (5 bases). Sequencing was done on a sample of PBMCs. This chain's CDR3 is CASSVERGMNTEAFF. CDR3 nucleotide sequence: TGTGCCAGCAGCGTGGAACGGGGGATGAACACTGAAGCTTTCTTT.